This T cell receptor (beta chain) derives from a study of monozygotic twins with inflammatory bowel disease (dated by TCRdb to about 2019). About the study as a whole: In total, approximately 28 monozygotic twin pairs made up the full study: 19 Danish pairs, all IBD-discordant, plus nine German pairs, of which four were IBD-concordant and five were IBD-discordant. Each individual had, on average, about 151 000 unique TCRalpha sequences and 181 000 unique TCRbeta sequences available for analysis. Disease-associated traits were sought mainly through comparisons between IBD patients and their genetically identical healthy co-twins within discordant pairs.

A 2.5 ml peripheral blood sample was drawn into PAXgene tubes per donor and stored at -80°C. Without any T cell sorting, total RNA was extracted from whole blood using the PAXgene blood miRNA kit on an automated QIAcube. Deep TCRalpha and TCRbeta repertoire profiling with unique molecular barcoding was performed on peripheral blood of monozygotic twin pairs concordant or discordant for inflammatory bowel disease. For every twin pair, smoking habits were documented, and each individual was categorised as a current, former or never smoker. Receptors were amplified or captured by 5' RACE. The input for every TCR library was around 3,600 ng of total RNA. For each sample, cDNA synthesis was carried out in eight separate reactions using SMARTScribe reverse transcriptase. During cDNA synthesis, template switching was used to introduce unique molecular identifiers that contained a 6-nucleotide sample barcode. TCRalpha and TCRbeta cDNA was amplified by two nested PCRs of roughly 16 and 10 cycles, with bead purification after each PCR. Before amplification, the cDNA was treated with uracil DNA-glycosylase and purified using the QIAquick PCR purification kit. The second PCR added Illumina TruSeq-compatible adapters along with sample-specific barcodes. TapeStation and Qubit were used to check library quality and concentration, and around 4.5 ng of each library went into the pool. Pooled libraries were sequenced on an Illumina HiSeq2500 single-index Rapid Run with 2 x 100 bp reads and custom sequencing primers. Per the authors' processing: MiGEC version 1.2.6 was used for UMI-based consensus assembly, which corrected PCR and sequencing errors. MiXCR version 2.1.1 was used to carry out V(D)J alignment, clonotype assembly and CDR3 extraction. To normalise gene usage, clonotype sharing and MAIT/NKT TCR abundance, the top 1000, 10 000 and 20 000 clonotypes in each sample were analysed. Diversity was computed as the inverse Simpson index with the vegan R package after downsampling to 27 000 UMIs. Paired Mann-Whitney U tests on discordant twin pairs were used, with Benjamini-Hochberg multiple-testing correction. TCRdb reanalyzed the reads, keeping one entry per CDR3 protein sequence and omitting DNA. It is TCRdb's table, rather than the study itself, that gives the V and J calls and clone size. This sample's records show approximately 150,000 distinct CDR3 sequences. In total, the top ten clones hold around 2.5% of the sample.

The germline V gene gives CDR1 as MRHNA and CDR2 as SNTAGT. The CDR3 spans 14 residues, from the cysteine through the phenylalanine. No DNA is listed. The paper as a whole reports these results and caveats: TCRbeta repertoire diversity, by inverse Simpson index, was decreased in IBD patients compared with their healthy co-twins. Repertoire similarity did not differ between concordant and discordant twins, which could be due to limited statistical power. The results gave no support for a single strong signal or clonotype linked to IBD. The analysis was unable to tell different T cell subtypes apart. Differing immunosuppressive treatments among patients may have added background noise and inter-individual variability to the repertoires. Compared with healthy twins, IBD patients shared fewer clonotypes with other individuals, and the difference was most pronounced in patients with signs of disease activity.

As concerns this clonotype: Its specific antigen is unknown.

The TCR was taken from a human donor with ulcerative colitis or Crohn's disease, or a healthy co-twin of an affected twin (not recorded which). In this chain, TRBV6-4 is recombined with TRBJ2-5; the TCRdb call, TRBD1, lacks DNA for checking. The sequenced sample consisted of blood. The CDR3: CASSARDRGPSQYF.